These 22 T cell receptor beta chains originate from one sample sequenced in a study of T cell changes during pregnancy in multiple sclerosis. TCRdb keeps only in-frame clones here, not all; method: immunoSEQ multiplex PCR. The table includes 90,000 to 120,000 clones, around 92% detected once. The material sequenced was peripheral blood, taken before pregnancy. These TCRs come from a female donor with multiple sclerosis, enrolled in a pregnancy study.

The rearrangement uses TRBV7-2 and TRBJ2-2; D gene ambiguous. Germline loops: CDR1 SGHTA, CDR2 FQGNSA. V was clipped by 1 base and J by 8 bases, with 11 bases between them. This CDR3 contains 14 residues. The CDR3, as DNA: TGTGCCAGCAGCTTAGTCTTACTACGGGGGGAGCTGTTTTTT. Residues: CASSLVLLRGELFF.

The CDR3 DNA reads as TGTGCCAGCAGCTTAAGTCTAGCGGGAGATACGCAGTATTTT. Amino acid sequence: CASSLSLAGDTQYF. The chain recombines TRBV13 with TRBJ2-3; 8 nucleotides agree with TRBD2. This CDR3 has 14 amino acids. J gave up 5 bases and V 2 bases, and 3 bases lay outside the gene matches. The germline V gene encodes CDR1 PRHDT and CDR2 FYEKMQ (reference sequence).

This clone was picked up many times. The V and J genes are TRBV4-1 and TRBJ1-2; D call uncertain. V was shortened by 1 base and J by 6 bases, with 9 bases between the two germline ends. The germline V gene encodes CDR1 MGHRA and CDR2 YSYEKL. The CDR3 is 13 amino acids. CDR3 region: CASSQGNGDGYTF. The CDR3 nucleotides read TGCGCCAGCAGCCAAGGGAACGGGGATGGCTACACCTTC.

The V call is TRBV20-1, the J call TRBJ1-2, with D possibly matching TRBD1 (6 bases). Germline V lookup: CDR1 DFQATT, CDR2 SNEGSKA (reference sequence). This CDR3 is 11 amino acids long. Trimming cost V 5 bases and J 7 bases, with 11 bases left between them. The CDR3 reads CSALVGAGYTF. CDR3 nucleotides: TGCAGTGCTCTTGTGGGGGCTGGCTACACCTTC.

The rearrangement uses TRBV7-9 and TRBJ2-1; TRBD2 matches at 12 bases. V lost 1 base, J lost 14 bases, and 12 bases stayed unmatched. This CDR3 contains 16 residues. The V gene's germline CDR1 is SEHNR and CDR2 FQNEAQ (reference sequence). In nucleotides, the CDR3 is TGTGCCAGCAGCTTAGGGGGAGCTAGCGGGAGGGTAAAAGAGTTCTTC. Translation: CASSLGGASGRVKEFF.

The chain employs TRBV2 and TRBJ1-1, with D possibly being TRBD1 (6 bases). With 4 bases removed from V and 0 bases from J, the gap between germline ends came to 18 bases. The germline CDR1 and CDR2 sequences are SNHLY and FYNNEI. The CDR3 is 17 amino acids. CDR3 sequence: CASSVERLQGLNTEAFF. CDR3 coding DNA: TGTGCCAGCAGTGTTGAGCGACTGCAGGGGCTGAACACTGAAGCTTTCTTT.

The V gene is TRBV5-6, the J gene TRBJ2-1, with TRBD1 matching 7 bases. V was clipped by 3 bases and J by 3 bases; unmatched bases: 0. Germline V gives CDR1 SGHDT, CDR2 YYEEEE. The CDR3 is 13 amino acids. CDR3 DNA sequence: TGTGCCAGCAGCTGGGACAGCTACAATGAGCAGTTCTTC. Translation gives CASSWDSYNEQFF.

The V call is TRBV5-1, the J call TRBJ1-3; possible D gene TRBD1, 5 bases. In germline, CDR1 is SGHRS, CDR2 YFSETQ. V was cut by 0 bases and J by 0 bases, with 7 bases left in between. The CDR3 has 15 amino acids. CDR3 sequence: CASSLGQSSGNTIYF. The CDR3 bases are TGCGCCAGCAGCTTGGGACAGAGCTCTGGAAACACCATATATTTT. Drawing the rest from reference TRBV5-1 and TRBJ1-3, the complete variable domain is KAGVTQTPRYLIKTRGQQVTLSCSPISGHRSVSWYQQTPGQGLQFLFEYFSETQRNKGNFPGRFSGRQFSNSRSEMNVSTLELGDSALYLCASSLGQSSGNTIYFGEGSWLTVV.

This clone has a single count. This chain joins TRBV21-1 and TRBJ2-7; the D call of TRBD1 is as the table states it, not checked on the DNA. TRBV21-1 is a recognized pseudogene. The CDR3 consists of 17 residues. DNA for the CDR3: TGTGCCAGCAGCGAAAGTTTTCCATGGGACACCCCCTACGAGCAGTACTTC. Its translation: CASSESFPWDTPYEQYF.

The table lists this clone with a count of one. For the CDR3, the DNA is TGTGCCAGCAGCGTTACCGGGACAAGGAATGAAAAACTGTTTTTT. Encoded protein: CASSVTGTRNEKLFF. This chain links TRBV6-5 with TRBJ1-4; a weak D match, TRBD1 (6 bases). This CDR3 region has 15 residues. The germline V gene encodes CDR1 MNHEY and CDR2 SVGAGI. V was cut by 6 bases and J by 5 bases, with 16 bases left in between.

The V gene is TRBV2, the J gene TRBJ2-1; 7 nucleotides align to TRBD1. V shed 0 bases, J shed 7 bases, and the junction held 6 bases outside the gene matches. The CDR3 sequence is 15 residues long. Germline lookup yields CDR1 SNHLY and CDR2 FYNNEI. Here the CDR3 reads CASSEAEGARNEQFF. DNA of the CDR3: TGTGCCAGCAGTGAAGCCGAGGGGGCGCGTAATGAGCAGTTCTTC.

The rearrangement links TRBV19 to TRBJ2-7; TRBD1 might be the D (6 bases). CDR3 length: 14 residues. Per germline, CDR1 LNHDA and CDR2 SQIVND (reference sequence). The germline V and J ends were trimmed by 3 bases and 6 bases, with 15 bases remaining between them. The CDR3 coding sequence is TGTGCCAGTAGTATTCGTCACAGGGATAGCGAGCAGTACTTC. This sequence encodes CASSIRHRDSEQYF.

This clone occurred once. The rearrangement joins TRBV6-1 to TRBJ1-1; D unresolved. Trimming removed 2 bases at V and 1 base at J, with 8 bases between. CDR1 and CDR2 from the germline V gene are MNHNS and SASEGT. This CDR3 spans 14 amino acids. DNA of the CDR3: TGTGCCAGCAGTGAAATCGACAAGAACACTGAAGCTTTCTTT. Amino acid sequence: CASSEIDKNTEAFF.

The chain employs TRBV30 and TRBJ2-3, with D possibly being TRBD2 (6 bases). The CDR3 runs 12 residues. Germline V lookup: CDR1 GTSNPN, CDR2 SVGIG (reference sequence). Trimming cost V 3 bases and J 12 bases, with 16 bases left between them. This CDR3 reads CAWRVGTVAQYF. The CDR3 coding sequence is TGTGCCTGGAGGGTCGGGACTGTCGCACAGTATTTT.

The rearrangement joins TRBV23-1 to TRBJ2-7, with D unclear. TRBV23-1 is recorded as an ORF, its role being uncertain. This CDR3 contains 15 residues. V lost 3 bases to trimming and J lost 3 bases, with 15 bases between them. The CDR3 bases are TGCGCCAGCAGTCAGAGGCCATCCACCCTCTACGAGCAGTACTTC. Its protein product is CASSQRPSTLYEQYF.

CDR3 sequence reads: CASTPGGTDTQYF. For the CDR3, the DNA is TGTGCCAGCACCCCCGGAGGCACAGATACGCAGTATTTT. The chain links TRBV27 to TRBJ2-3; D unclear. Trimming cost V 7 bases and J 1 base, with 9 bases left between them. In germline, CDR1 is MNHEY, CDR2 SMNVEV (reference sequence). The CDR3 is 13 amino acids.

The chain has TRBV5-4 and TRBJ2-7; the match to TRBD1 covers 8 bases. V trimming: 3 bases; J trimming: 3 bases; junction bases outside the gene matches: 5. The CDR3 covers 14 residues. Looked up from germline, CDR1 is SGHNT and CDR2 is YYREEE (reference sequence). The CDR3 region is CASSSGQGSYEQYF. Written as DNA, the CDR3 is TGTGCCAGCAGCTCCGGACAGGGAAGCTACGAGCAGTACTTC.

V gene TRBV15 combines with J gene TRBJ2-6; 7 bases fit TRBD2. J was trimmed by 0 bases and V by 3 bases; bases with no gene match: 2. The CDR3 is 16 residues long. The V gene's germline CDR1 is LNHNV and CDR2 YYDKDF (reference sequence). The CDR3 here is CATSRGGVSGANVLTF. CDR3 nucleotides: TGTGCCACCAGCAGGGGGGGGGTCTCTGGGGCCAACGTCCTGACTTTC.

The chain joins TRBV15 to TRBJ1-1, with D maybe TRBD1 (6 bases). Germline CDR1 LNHNV, CDR2 YYDKDF (reference sequence). V was clipped by 1 base and J by 3 bases, with 18 bases between them. The CDR3 spans 17 residues. CDR3 nucleotide sequence: TGTGCCACCAGCAGAGGGGGGCTCGAGCAGGGAGACACTGAAGCTTTCTTT. Translated, it gives CATSRGGLEQGDTEAFF.

This chain joins TRBV27 and TRBJ2-1; the match to TRBD2 covers 14 bases. This CDR3 is built from 16 residues. Germline-derived CDR1 and CDR2 are MNHEY and SMNVEV (reference sequence). The junction had 8 bases not matched to a gene; V was cut back by 5 bases and J by 8 bases. CDR3 protein: CASSPWTSGRSDEQFF. CDR3 coding DNA: TGTGCCAGCAGTCCATGGACTAGCGGGAGGAGCGATGAGCAGTTCTTC.

The V call is TRBV19, the J call TRBJ1-1; 7 bases match TRBD1. J was trimmed by 10 bases and V by 10 bases; bases with no gene match: 9. Germline values: CDR1 LNHDA, CDR2 SQIVND (reference sequence). The CDR3 contains 11 residues. CDR3 DNA: TGTGCCATGTCAGAAGGGGGCGTAGCTTTCTTT. This codes for CAMSEGGVAFF.

This chain links TRBV6-1 with TRBJ2-3; D is perhaps TRBD1 (6 bases). The germline V gene encodes CDR1 MNHNS and CDR2 SASEGT. This CDR3 region has 15 residues. The ends were cut back, 3 bases at V and 1 base at J, with 11 bases in the middle. The CDR3 protein is CASSEVAGGTDTQYF. The CDR3 DNA reads as TGTGCCAGCAGTGAGGTTGCAGGGGGCACAGATACGCAGTATTTT.